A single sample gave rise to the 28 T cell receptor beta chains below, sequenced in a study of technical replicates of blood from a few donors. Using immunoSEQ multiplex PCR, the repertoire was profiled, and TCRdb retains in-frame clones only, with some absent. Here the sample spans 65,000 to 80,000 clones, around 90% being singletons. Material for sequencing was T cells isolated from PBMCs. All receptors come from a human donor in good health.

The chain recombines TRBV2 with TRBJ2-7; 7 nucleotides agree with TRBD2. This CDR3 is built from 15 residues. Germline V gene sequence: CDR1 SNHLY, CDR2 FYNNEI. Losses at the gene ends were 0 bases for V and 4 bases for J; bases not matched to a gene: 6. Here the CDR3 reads CASSEAAGLFYEQYF. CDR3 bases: TGTGCCAGCAGTGAAGCCGCGGGACTATTTTACGAGCAGTACTTC. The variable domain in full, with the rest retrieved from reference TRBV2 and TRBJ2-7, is EPEVTQTPSHQVTQMGQEVILRCVPISNHLYFYWYRQILGQKVEFLVSFYNNEISEKSEIFDDQFSVERPDGSNFTLKIRSTKLEDSAMYFCASSEAAGLFYEQYFGPGTRLTVT.

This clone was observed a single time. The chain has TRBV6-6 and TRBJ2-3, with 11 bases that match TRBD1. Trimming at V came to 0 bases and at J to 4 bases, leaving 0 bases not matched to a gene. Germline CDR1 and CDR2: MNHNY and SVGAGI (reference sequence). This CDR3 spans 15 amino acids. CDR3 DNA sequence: TGTGCCAGCAGTTACTCGGGACAGGGGGCAGATACGCAGTATTTT. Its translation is CASSYSGQGADTQYF.

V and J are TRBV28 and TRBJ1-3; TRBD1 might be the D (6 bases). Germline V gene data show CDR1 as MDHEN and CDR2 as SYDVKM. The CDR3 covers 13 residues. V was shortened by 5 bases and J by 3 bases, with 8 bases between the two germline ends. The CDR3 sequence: CASSRDIGNTIYF. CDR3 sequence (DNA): TGTGCCAGCAGTCGGGACATTGGAAACACCATATATTTT.

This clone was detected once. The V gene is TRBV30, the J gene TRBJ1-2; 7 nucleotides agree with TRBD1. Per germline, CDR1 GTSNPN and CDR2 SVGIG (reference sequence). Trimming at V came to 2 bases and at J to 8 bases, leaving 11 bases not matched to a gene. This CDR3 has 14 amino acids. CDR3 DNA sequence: TGTGCCTGGAGTACGGGACAGCCTCAGGAGGGCTACACCTTC. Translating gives CAWSTGQPQEGYTF.

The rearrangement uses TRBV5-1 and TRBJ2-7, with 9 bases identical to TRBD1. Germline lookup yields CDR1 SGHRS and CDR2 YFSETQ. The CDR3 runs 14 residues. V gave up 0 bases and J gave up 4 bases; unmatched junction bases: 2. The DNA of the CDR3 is TGCGCCAGCAGCTTGGTCGGACAGGGGTACGAGCAGTACTTC. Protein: CASSLVGQGYEQYF.

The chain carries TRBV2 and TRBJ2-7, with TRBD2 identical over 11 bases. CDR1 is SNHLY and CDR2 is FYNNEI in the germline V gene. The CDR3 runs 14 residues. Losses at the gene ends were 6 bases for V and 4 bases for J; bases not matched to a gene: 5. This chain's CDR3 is CASSLAGGLYEQYF. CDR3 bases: TGTGCCAGCAGCCTAGCGGGAGGACTATACGAGCAGTACTTC.

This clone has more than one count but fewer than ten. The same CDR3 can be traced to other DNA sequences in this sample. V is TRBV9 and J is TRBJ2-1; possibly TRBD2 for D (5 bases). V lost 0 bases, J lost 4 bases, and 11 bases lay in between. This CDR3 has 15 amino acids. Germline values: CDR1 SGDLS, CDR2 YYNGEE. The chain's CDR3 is CASSVVGGTYNEQFF. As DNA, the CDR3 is TGTGCCAGCAGCGTAGTAGGAGGTACATACAATGAGCAGTTCTTC.

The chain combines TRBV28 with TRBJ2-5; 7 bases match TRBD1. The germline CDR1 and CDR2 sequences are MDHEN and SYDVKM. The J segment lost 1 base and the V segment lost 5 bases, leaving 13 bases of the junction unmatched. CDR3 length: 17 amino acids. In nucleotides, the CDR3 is TGTGCCAGCAGTCCCCCCGCTGGGACAGCCCCCCAAGAGACCCAGTACTTC. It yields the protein CASSPPAGTAPQETQYF.

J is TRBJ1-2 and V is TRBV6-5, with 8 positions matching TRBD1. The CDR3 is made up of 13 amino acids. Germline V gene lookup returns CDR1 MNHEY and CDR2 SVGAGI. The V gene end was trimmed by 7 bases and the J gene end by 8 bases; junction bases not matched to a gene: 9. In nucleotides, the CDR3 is TGTGCCAGCACCAGGACAGGGAGGGGAGGCTACACCTTC. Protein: CASTRTGRGGYTF.

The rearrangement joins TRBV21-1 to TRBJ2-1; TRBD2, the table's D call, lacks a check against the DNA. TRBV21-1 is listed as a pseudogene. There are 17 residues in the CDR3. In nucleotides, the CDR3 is TGTGCCAGCAGCTCCCCGGAAGTAGCGGGAGAGGGGAATGAGCAGTTCTTC. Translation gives CASSSPEVAGEGNEQFF.

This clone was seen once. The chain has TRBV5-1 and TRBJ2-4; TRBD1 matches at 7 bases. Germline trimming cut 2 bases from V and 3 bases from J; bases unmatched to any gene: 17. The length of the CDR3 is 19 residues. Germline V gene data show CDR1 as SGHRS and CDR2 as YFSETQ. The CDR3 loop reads CASSLLTSGTVVGKNIQYF. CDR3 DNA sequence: TGCGCCAGCAGCTTACTAACTTCCGGGACAGTAGTGGGCAAAAACATTCAGTACTTC.

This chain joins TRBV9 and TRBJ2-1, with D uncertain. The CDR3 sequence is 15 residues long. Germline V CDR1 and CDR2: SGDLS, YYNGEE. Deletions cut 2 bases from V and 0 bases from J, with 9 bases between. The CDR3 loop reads CASSVWASSYNEQFF. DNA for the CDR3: TGTGCCAGCAGCGTCTGGGCGAGCTCCTACAATGAGCAGTTCTTC.

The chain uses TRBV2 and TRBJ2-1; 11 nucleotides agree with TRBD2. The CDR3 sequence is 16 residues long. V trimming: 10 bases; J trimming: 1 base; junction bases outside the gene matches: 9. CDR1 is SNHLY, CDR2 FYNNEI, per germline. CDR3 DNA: TGTGCCACTTACTACCGGACTAGCGGGTCCTACAATGAGCAGTTCTTC. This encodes CATYYRTSGSYNEQFF. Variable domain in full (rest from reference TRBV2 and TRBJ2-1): EPEVTQTPSHQVTQMGQEVILRCVPISNHLYFYWYRQILGQKVEFLVSFYNNEISEKSEIFDDQFSVERPDGSNFTLKIRSTKLEDSAMYFCATYYRTSGSYNEQFFGPGTRLTVL.

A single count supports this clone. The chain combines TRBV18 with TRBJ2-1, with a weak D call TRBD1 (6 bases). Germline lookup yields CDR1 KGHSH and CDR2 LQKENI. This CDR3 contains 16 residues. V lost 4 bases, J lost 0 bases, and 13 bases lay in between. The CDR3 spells CASSLLTGSSYNEQFF. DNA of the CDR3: TGTGCCAGCTCACTACTAACAGGGAGCTCCTACAATGAGCAGTTCTTC.

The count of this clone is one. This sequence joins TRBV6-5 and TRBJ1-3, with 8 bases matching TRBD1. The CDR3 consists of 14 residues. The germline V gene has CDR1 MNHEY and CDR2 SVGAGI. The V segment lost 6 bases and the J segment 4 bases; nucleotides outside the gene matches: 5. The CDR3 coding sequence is TGTGCCAGCAGGGCACAGGGGGACGGAAACACCATATATTTT. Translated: CASRAQGDGNTIYF.

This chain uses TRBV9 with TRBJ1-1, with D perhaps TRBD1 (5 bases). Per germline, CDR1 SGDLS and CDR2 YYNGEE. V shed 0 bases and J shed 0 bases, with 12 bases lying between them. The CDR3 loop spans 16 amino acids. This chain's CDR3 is CASSVGVGVMNTEAFF. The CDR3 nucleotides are TGTGCCAGCAGCGTAGGGGTAGGGGTTATGAACACTGAAGCTTTCTTT.

In DNA form, the CDR3 reads TGTGCCAGCAGCTTACAATCGGGGGGCATGAACACTGAAGCTTTCTTT. This codes for CASSLQSGGMNTEAFF. V gene TRBV7-9 combines with J gene TRBJ1-1, with D tentatively TRBD1 (6 bases). The CDR3 consists of 16 residues. In germline, CDR1 is SEHNR, CDR2 FQNEAQ (reference sequence). Trimming cost V 2 bases and J 0 bases, with 13 bases left between them.

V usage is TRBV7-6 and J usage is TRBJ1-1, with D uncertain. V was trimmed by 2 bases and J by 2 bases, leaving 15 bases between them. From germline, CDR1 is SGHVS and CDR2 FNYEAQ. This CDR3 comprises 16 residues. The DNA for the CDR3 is TGTGCCAGCAGCTTAATATCGACGCCGGGTAACACTGAAGCTTTCTTT. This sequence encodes CASSLISTPGNTEAFF.

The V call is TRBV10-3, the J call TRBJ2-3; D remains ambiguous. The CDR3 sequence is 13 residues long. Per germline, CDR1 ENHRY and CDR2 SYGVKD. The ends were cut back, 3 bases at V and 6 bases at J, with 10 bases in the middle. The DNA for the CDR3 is TGTGCCATCAGTGAATCCGAGTTGGATACGCAGTATTTT. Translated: CAISESELDTQYF.

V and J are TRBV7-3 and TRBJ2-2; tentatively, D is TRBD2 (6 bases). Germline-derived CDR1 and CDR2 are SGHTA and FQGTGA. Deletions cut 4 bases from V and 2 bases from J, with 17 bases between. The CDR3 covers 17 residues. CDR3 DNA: TGTGCCAGCAGCTCCACAGGCGGGACCTACAACACCGGGGAGCTGTTTTTT. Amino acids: CASSSTGGTYNTGELFF.

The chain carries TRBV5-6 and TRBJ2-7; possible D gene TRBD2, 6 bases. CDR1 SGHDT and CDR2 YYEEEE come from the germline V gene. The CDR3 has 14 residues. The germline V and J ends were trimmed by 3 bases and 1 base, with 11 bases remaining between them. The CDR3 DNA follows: TGTGCCAGCAGCTGGGGGACTCCTTCCTACGAGCAGTACTTC. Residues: CASSWGTPSYEQYF. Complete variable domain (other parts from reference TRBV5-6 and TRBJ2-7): DAGVTQSPTHLIKTRGQQVTLRCSPKSGHDTVSWYQQALGQGPQFIFQYYEEEERQRGNFPDRFSGHQFPNYSSELNVNALLLGDSALYLCASSWGTPSYEQYFGPGTRLTVT.

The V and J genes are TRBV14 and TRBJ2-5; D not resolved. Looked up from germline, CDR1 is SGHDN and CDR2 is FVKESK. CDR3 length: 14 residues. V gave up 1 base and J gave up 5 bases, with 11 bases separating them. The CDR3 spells CASSQARFQETQYF. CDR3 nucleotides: TGTGCCAGCAGCCAAGCTAGGTTTCAGGAGACCCAGTACTTC. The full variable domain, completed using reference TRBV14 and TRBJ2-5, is EAGVTQFPSHSVIEKGQTVTLRCDPISGHDNLYWYRRVMGKEIKFLLHFVKESKQDESGMPNNRFLAERTGGTYSTLKVQPAELEDSGVYFCASSQARFQETQYFGPGTRLLVL.

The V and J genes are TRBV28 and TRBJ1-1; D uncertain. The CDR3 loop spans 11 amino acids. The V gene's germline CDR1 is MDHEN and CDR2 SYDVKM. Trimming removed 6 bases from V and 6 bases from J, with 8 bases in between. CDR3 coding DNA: TGTGCCAGCAGCCTGACACCTGAAGCTTTCTTT. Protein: CASSLTPEAFF. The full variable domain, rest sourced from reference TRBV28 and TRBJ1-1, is DVKVTQSSRYLVKRTGEKVFLECVQDMDHENMFWYRQDPGLGLRLIYFSYDVKMKEKGDIPEGYSVSREKKERFSLILESASTNQTSMYLCASSLTPEAFFGQGTRLTVV.

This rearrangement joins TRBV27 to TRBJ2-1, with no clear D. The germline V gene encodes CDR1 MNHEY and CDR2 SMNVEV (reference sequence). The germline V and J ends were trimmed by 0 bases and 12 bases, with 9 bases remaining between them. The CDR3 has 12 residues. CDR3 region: CASSLSYTGQFF. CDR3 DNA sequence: TGTGCCAGCAGTTTATCTTATACCGGGCAGTTCTTC.

CDR3 residues: CASSLFLSGSAEQFF. The CDR3 DNA is TGTGCCAGCAGCTTGTTTCTCAGCGGGTCCGCGGAGCAGTTCTTC. The V gene is TRBV11-2, the J gene TRBJ2-1; D possibly corresponds to TRBD2 (6 bases). The CDR3 loop spans 15 amino acids. The germline V and J ends were trimmed by 3 bases and 10 bases, with 19 bases remaining between them. CDR1 SGHAT and CDR2 FQNNGV come from the germline V gene.

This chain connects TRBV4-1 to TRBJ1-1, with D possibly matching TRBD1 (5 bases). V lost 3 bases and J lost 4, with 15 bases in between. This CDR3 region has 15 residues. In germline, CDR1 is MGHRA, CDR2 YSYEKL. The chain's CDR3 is CASSHVQGLITEAFF. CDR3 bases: TGCGCCAGCAGCCATGTCCAGGGCCTCATCACTGAAGCTTTCTTT.

Written as DNA, the CDR3 is TGTGCCAGCAGCCCCTTAGCGCGAGAAGTAGAGACCCAGTACTTC. It specifies CASSPLAREVETQYF. The chain employs TRBV11-2 and TRBJ2-5; D is perhaps TRBD2 (5 bases). There are 15 residues in the CDR3. Germline CDR1 SGHAT, CDR2 FQNNGV. Trimming took off 5 bases at V and 4 bases at J, with 17 bases between the two ends. Full variable domain (outside the CDR3, taken from reference TRBV11-2 and TRBJ2-5): EAGVAQSPRYKIIEKRQSVAFWCNPISGHATLYWYQQILGQGPKLLIQFQNNGVVDDSQLPKDRFSAERLKGVDSTLKIQPAKLEDSAVYLCASSPLAREVETQYFGPGTRLLVL.

CDR3 in DNA: TGTGCCAGCAGTTTATCCCCAAGCGGGAGCAGGAATGAGCAGTTCTTC. Its translation is CASSLSPSGSRNEQFF. This chain uses TRBV27 with TRBJ2-1; 8 positions match TRBD2. With 0 bases clipped from V and 7 bases from J, the junction kept 8 bases outside the gene matches. The V gene's germline CDR1 is MNHEY and CDR2 SMNVEV (reference sequence). The CDR3 totals 16 residues.